Following are 21 T cell receptor beta chains from one sample sequenced in a study of cytomegalovirus exposure and HLA in healthy donors. Primers for the PCR totalled 60 Vbeta and 13 Jbeta. Produced via immunoSEQ multiplex PCR; TCRdb's table is partial and in-frame only. Of about 89,000 clones detected, about 85% appear once; the ten largest clones hold about 7.7%. The material sequenced was PBMCs. These receptors were taken from a man aged 35 to 55 in good health and CMV-seropositive.

J is TRBJ2-1 and V is TRBV28; 9 positions agree with TRBD2. Trimming took 3 bases from V and 4 from J; bases not matched to a gene: 4. Germline CDR1 is MDHEN and CDR2 is SYDVKM. The CDR3 contains 15 residues. CDR3 in DNA: TGTGCCAGCAGTTTTGGCGGGAGGGTGTACAATGAGCAGTTCTTC. Its translation is CASSFGGRVYNEQFF.

This sequence joins TRBV5-1 and TRBJ2-5; unclear D gene. V was pared by 2 bases and J by 5 bases, with 10 bases between. Germline V gene data show CDR1 as SGHRS and CDR2 as YFSETQ. This CDR3 has 13 amino acids. DNA of the CDR3: TGCGCCAGCAGCTTCCAACCCACTGAGACCCAGTACTTC. This translates into CASSFQPTETQYF.

The table lists this clone with a few counts. The chain recombines TRBV5-6 with TRBJ2-1; maybe TRBD2 (7 bases). This CDR3 has 14 amino acids. V was clipped by 4 bases and J by 7 bases, with 15 bases between them. Per the germline V gene, CDR1 is SGHDT and CDR2 is YYEEEE. The CDR3 spells CASSRDNGGNEQFF. CDR3 DNA: TGTGCCAGCAGCCGGGACAACGGGGGGAATGAGCAGTTCTTC.

The rearrangement uses TRBV7-2 and TRBJ2-7, with 16 bases lining up with TRBD2. The CDR3 sequence is 17 residues long. The germline gives CDR1 SGHTA, CDR2 FQGNSA. J was trimmed by 8 bases and V by 5 bases; bases with no gene match: 12. The CDR3 is CASSPRGLAGGVYKQYF. Here the CDR3 DNA reads TGTGCCAGCAGCCCCCGGGGACTAGCGGGAGGGGTGTACAAGCAGTACTTC.

This rearrangement joins TRBV4-1 to TRBJ2-1; 8 bases are a match to TRBD1. Germline values: CDR1 MGHRA, CDR2 YSYEKL. The V segment lost 3 bases and the J segment 9 bases; nucleotides outside the gene matches: 4. The CDR3 has 13 amino acids. CDR3 DNA sequence: TGCGCCAGCAGCCAGCCAGGGGGCAGTGAGCAGTTCTTC. This codes for CASSQPGGSEQFF.

The chain joins TRBV11-2 to TRBJ1-2, with TRBD1 identical over 8 bases. J was trimmed by 6 bases and V by 4 bases; bases with no gene match: 13. Germline V gives CDR1 SGHAT, CDR2 FQNNGV. This CDR3 has 16 amino acids. As DNA, the CDR3 is TGTGCCAGCAGCTCCATTGTGTCAGGGGGCGGAGATGGCTACACCTTC. This gives the protein CASSSIVSGGGDGYTF.

This rearrangement joins TRBV5-5 to TRBJ2-7, with 8 bases identical to TRBD1. This CDR3 is 17 amino acids long. CDR1 and CDR2 (germline): SGHKS, YYEKEE (reference sequence). The V segment lost 0 bases and the J segment 0 bases; nucleotides outside the gene matches: 8. This chain's CDR3 is CASSLGTGTGSSYEQYF. The CDR3 DNA follows: TGTGCCAGCAGCTTGGGGACAGGGACGGGTAGCTCCTACGAGCAGTACTTC.

The V and J genes are TRBV5-4 and TRBJ2-1; D is possibly TRBD2 (5 bases). This CDR3 comprises 14 residues. The germline gives CDR1 SGHNT, CDR2 YYREEE (reference sequence). Trimming pared 4 bases from V and 8 bases from J, leaving 16 bases between. Here the CDR3 DNA reads TGTGCCAGCAGCAAGGACTCACACGACGATGAGCAGTTCTTC. Residues: CASSKDSHDDEQFF.

This chain joins TRBV9 and TRBJ2-7; 7 bases are shared with TRBD1. From germline, CDR1 is SGDLS and CDR2 YYNGEE. The CDR3 has 14 amino acids. V dropped 4 bases and J dropped 3; count of bases not matched to a gene: 7. This CDR3 reads CASSLTGQSYEQYF. The DNA for the CDR3 is TGTGCCAGCAGCCTAACGGGACAGAGCTACGAGCAGTACTTC.

V gene TRBV6-5 combines with J gene TRBJ1-5, with no clear D. Trimming took off 6 bases at V and 7 bases at J, with 13 bases between the two ends. The CDR3 loop spans 13 amino acids. The germline V gene encodes CDR1 MNHEY and CDR2 SVGAGI. CDR3 coding DNA: TGTGCCAGCAGACCCGGGGTCGAGCAGCCCCAGCATTTT. Translated, it gives CASRPGVEQPQHF.

The rearrangement links TRBV28 to TRBJ2-3; D may be TRBD2 (6 bases). The CDR3 sequence is 16 residues long. CDR1 is MDHEN, CDR2 SYDVKM, per germline. V shed 2 bases and J shed 2 bases, with 14 bases lying between them. The CDR3, as DNA: TGTGCCAGCAGTTTAACAATAGCGGCTCCCACAGATACGCAGTATTTT. Translation: CASSLTIAAPTDTQYF.

This clone was observed a few times. This chain links TRBV11-2 with TRBJ2-5; 7 nucleotides match TRBD1. The CDR3 contains 15 residues. The V and J ends lost 1 base and 0 bases, in that order; junction bases with no gene match: 2. CDR1 is SGHAT, CDR2 FQNNGV, per germline. CDR3 residues: CASSLGDRDQETQYF. The CDR3 DNA reads as TGTGCCAGCAGCTTAGGTGACAGGGACCAAGAGACCCAGTACTTC.

The V call is TRBV6-5, the J call TRBJ2-3, with D possibly TRBD2 on 6 matching bases. The germline CDR1 and CDR2 sequences are MNHEY and SVGAGI. The CDR3 extends over 15 amino acids. Between the trimmed V and J ends, which lost 0 bases and 5 bases, there was a span of 12 bases. CDR3 sequence: CASSYSSRRVDTQYF. The CDR3 DNA reads as TGTGCCAGCAGTTACTCTTCGCGGAGGGTAGATACGCAGTATTTT.

To note about this clone: With a far larger clone one base away, a read error is the likely cause. In the same sample, other DNA sequences code for this CDR3. V usage is TRBV6-1 and J usage is TRBJ1-5; 9 bases are a match to TRBD1. Germline V gene sequence: CDR1 MNHNS, CDR2 SASEGT. Trimming removed 4 bases from V and 5 bases from J; junction bases left unmatched: 6. CDR3 length: 15 amino acids. In nucleotides, the CDR3 is TGTGCCAGCAGTGGACGAGACAGGGGGGATCAGCCCCAGCATTTT. Translated: CASSGRDRGDQPQHF.

V gene TRBV29-1 combines with J gene TRBJ1-2, with a possible D match to TRBD1 (5 bases). The V gene's germline CDR1 is SQVTM and CDR2 ANQGSEA. The V gene lost 0 bases and the J gene lost 0 bases, with 17 bases spanning the gap. CDR3 length: 17 amino acids. CDR3 in DNA: TGCAGCGTTGAAGATCTCGGAAGACAGAGGTCTAACTATGGCTACACCTTC. It translates to CSVEDLGRQRSNYGYTF.

The rearrangement links TRBV6-6 to TRBJ1-2; D gene unclear. The CDR3 sequence is 14 residues long. V gave up 0 bases and J gave up 4 bases, with 9 bases separating them. Germline V gene data show CDR1 as MNHNY and CDR2 as SVGAGI (reference sequence). CDR3 sequence: CASSYSDILYGYTF. Here the CDR3 DNA reads TGTGCCAGCAGTTACTCTGACATCCTCTATGGCTACACCTTC.

The rearrangement links TRBV11-2 to TRBJ2-3; D might be TRBD2 (5 bases). Germline-derived CDR1 and CDR2 are SGHAT and FQNNGV. Trimming took 5 bases from V and 3 from J, leaving 18 bases between them. The CDR3 contains 16 residues. The chain's CDR3 is CASSLAPQRRTDTQYF. The CDR3 nucleotides are TGTGCCAGCAGCCTTGCCCCACAGAGGAGGACAGATACGCAGTATTTT. The full variable domain, rest sourced from reference TRBV11-2 and TRBJ2-3, is EAGVAQSPRYKIIEKRQSVAFWCNPISGHATLYWYQQILGQGPKLLIQFQNNGVVDDSQLPKDRFSAERLKGVDSTLKIQPAKLEDSAVYLCASSLAPQRRTDTQYFGPGTRLTVL.

This chain links TRBV5-4 with TRBJ2-5; TRBD1 is a possible D gene (5 bases). Germline V lookup: CDR1 SGHNT, CDR2 YYREEE (reference sequence). This CDR3 region has 12 residues. Deletions cut 5 bases from V and 1 base from J, with 6 bases between. CDR3 protein: CASSGAQETQYF. Here the CDR3 DNA reads TGTGCCAGCAGTGGGGCCCAAGAGACCCAGTACTTC.

The chain has TRBV5-4 and TRBJ2-7; 15 bases are shared with TRBD2. V lost 0 bases, J lost 6 bases, and 1 base stayed unmatched. Looked up from germline, CDR1 is SGHNT and CDR2 is YYREEE (reference sequence). The CDR3 consists of 15 residues. CDR3 region: CASSLGTSGRGEQYF. CDR3 nucleotide sequence: TGTGCCAGCAGCTTGGGGACTAGCGGGAGGGGCGAGCAGTACTTC.

The V and J genes are TRBV18 and TRBJ1-1, with D unresolved. Trimming shortened V by 3 bases and J by 0 bases, and 2 bases separated the two germline ends. Germline V gene data show CDR1 as KGHSH and CDR2 as LQKENI. The CDR3 has 12 amino acids. Here the CDR3 DNA reads TGTGCCAGCTCACCCTTGAACACTGAAGCTTTCTTT. Protein sequence: CASSPLNTEAFF.

In DNA form, the CDR3 reads TGTGCCAGCAGCTTACAGGGCTCCACAGATACGCAGTATTTT. The encoded protein is CASSLQGSTDTQYF. This rearrangement joins TRBV11-2 to TRBJ2-3, with D possibly being TRBD1 (5 bases). The germline gives CDR1 SGHAT, CDR2 FQNNGV. This CDR3 is 14 amino acids long. The V end lost 2 bases, the J end lost 2 bases, and 8 bases lay between the germline ends.